The 28 T cell receptor beta chains in this list originate from one sample, sequenced in a study of persistence of HIV-infected CD4 T cells. For these TCRs, the target antigens are not known. Overlapping HIV-1 Gag 15-mer peptides at approximately 1 ug per peptide per mL were used. Memory cells lacking CD40L and CD69 with high CD45RO were sorted. Sequencing used immunoSEQ version 4 in survey mode. The data were produced by immunoSEQ multiplex PCR, yet TCRdb's version contains in-frame clones alone and is incomplete. The sample yields just under 65,000 clones, about 69% seen once. Sequencing used CD4+ T cells sorted from PBMCs after roughly 18-hour stimulation, obtained from a patient who received antiretroviral therapy. The source of these receptors is an adult man with HIV who was CMV-seropositive.

J is TRBJ1-3 and V is TRBV6-5; D is ambiguous. The CDR3 runs 16 residues. Germline values: CDR1 MNHEY, CDR2 SVGAGI. Trimming pared 0 bases from V and 0 bases from J, leaving 9 bases between. CDR3 nucleotides: TGTGCCAGCAGTTACTCGAAACGGAACTCTGGAAACACCATATATTTT. Translated: CASSYSKRNSGNTIYF.

V gene TRBV7-8 combines with J gene TRBJ1-5, with D tentatively TRBD1 (5 bases). Trimming removed 5 bases at V and 0 bases at J, with 5 bases between. There are 13 residues in the CDR3. Germline V gene data show CDR1 as SGHVS and CDR2 as FQNEAQ. CDR3 amino acids: CASSGTSNQPQHF. The CDR3 region has the DNA TGTGCCAGCAGCGGGACTAGCAATCAGCCCCAGCATTTT.

The chain links TRBV6-5 to TRBJ2-7, with 8 bases fitting TRBD1. Germline assignment: CDR1 MNHEY and CDR2 SVGAGI. This CDR3 region has 14 residues. V was pared by 6 bases and J by 5 bases, with 9 bases of the junction left unmatched. CDR3 amino acids: CASRRGQGSHEQYF. For the CDR3, the DNA is TGTGCCAGCAGAAGAGGACAGGGTTCCCACGAGCAGTACTTC.

V and J are TRBV5-1 and TRBJ1-6, with 7 bases identical to TRBD1. V shed 3 bases, J shed 8 bases, and the junction held 5 bases outside the gene matches. Germline V gene data show CDR1 as SGHRS and CDR2 as YFSETQ. The CDR3 totals 14 residues. CDR3: CASSSGQLDSPLHF. CDR3 sequence (DNA): TGCGCCAGCAGCTCGGGACAGCTGGATTCACCCCTCCACTTT.

CDR3 DNA sequence: TGTGCCAGTTGTTACATATCTGGAAACACCATATATTTT. Translated, it gives CASCYISGNTIYF. The J gene is TRBJ1-3, the V gene TRBV6-5; D call uncertain. The V end was cut by 9 bases, the J end by 1 base, with 10 bases between. The CDR3 runs to 13 residues. Germline values: CDR1 MNHEY, CDR2 SVGAGI.

The chain joins TRBV7-9 to TRBJ2-6; the D gene is possibly TRBD2 (6 bases). Trimming pared 3 bases from V and 7 bases from J, leaving 7 bases between. Germline V CDR1 and CDR2: SEHNR, FQNEAQ (reference sequence). CDR3 length: 13 amino acids. The CDR3, as DNA: TGTGCCAGCAGCTTCGGGGGTGCCAACGTCCTGACTTTC. Its translation is CASSFGGANVLTF.

This sequence joins TRBV21-1 and TRBJ2-3; no DNA check was done on the table's D call, TRBD1. TRBV21-1 is shown as a pseudogene. The CDR3 is 15 residues long. Here the CDR3 reads CASSKGARSTDTQYF. The CDR3 DNA follows: TGTGCCAGCAGCAAAGGGGCGAGAAGCACAGATACGCAGTATTTT.

V is TRBV18 and J is TRBJ2-3; TRBD2 aligns across 7 bases. Germline V gene data show CDR1 as KGHSH and CDR2 as LQKENI. CDR3 length equals 15 residues. The junction had 4 bases not matched to a gene; V was cut back by 0 bases and J by 4 bases. CDR3 sequence: CASSPPGGVADTQYF. DNA for the CDR3: TGTGCCAGCTCACCACCGGGGGGGGTGGCAGATACGCAGTATTTT.

This chain uses TRBV2 with TRBJ1-4; tentatively, D is TRBD1 (6 bases). The germline V gene has CDR1 SNHLY and CDR2 FYNNEI. This CDR3 contains 12 residues. With 5 bases removed from V and 14 bases from J, the gap between germline ends came to 15 bases. Here the CDR3 reads CASSSTVQGLFF. CDR3 sequence (DNA): TGTGCCAGCAGTTCGACAGTCCAGGGGCTGTTTTTT.

The chain has TRBV5-1 and TRBJ2-7, with D uncertain. V was trimmed by 3 bases and J by 3 bases, leaving 7 bases between them. This CDR3 comprises 12 residues. Germline V gene data show CDR1 as SGHRS and CDR2 as YFSETQ. Written as DNA, the CDR3 is TGCGCCAGCAGCTCCCAGTTCTACGAGCAGTACTTC. It encodes CASSSQFYEQYF.

This clone rates as medium-sized. V and J are TRBV7-6 and TRBJ1-1, with D possibly being TRBD1 (6 bases). The CDR3 totals 14 residues. The germline V and J ends were trimmed by 1 base and 4 bases, with 10 bases remaining between them. Germline CDR1 and CDR2: SGHVS and FNYEAQ. The CDR3 sequence: CASSLEGVITEAFF. CDR3 nucleotides: TGTGCCAGCAGCTTAGAGGGGGTGATCACTGAAGCTTTCTTT.

The chain employs TRBV27 and TRBJ2-3; a weak D match, TRBD1 (6 bases). Deletions cut 7 bases from V and 2 bases from J, with 16 bases between. The CDR3 has 15 amino acids. Germline CDR1 and CDR2: MNHEY and SMNVEV (reference sequence). The CDR3 loop is CASTTRGLATDTQYF. CDR3 DNA sequence: TGTGCCAGCACCACCAGGGGTCTGGCCACAGATACGCAGTATTTT.

There are a few counts of this clone. V gene TRBV28 combines with J gene TRBJ1-4; D unclear. Trimming removed 4 bases at V and 8 bases at J, with 17 bases between. CDR1 is MDHEN and CDR2 is SYDVKM in the germline V gene. CDR3 length: 15 amino acids. The CDR3, as DNA: TGTGCCAGCAGTTCCGAGAGGGCGGGAGGCGAAAAACTGTTTTTT. This gives the protein CASSSERAGGEKLFF.

The rearrangement joins TRBV18 to TRBJ1-1; maybe TRBD1 (6 bases). CDR3 length: 14 amino acids. CDR1 is KGHSH, CDR2 LQKENI, per germline. The germline V and J ends were trimmed by 6 bases and 4 bases, with 15 bases remaining between them. In DNA, the CDR3 is TGTGCCAGCTCTCCTTTACAGGGTAGCACTGAAGCTTTCTTT. Translating it yields CASSPLQGSTEAFF.

This clone was counted a few times. This chain connects TRBV4-1 to TRBJ1-4, with D tentatively TRBD1 (5 bases). The CDR3 has 15 amino acids. V was clipped by 3 bases and J by 8 bases, with 16 bases between them. Germline V gives CDR1 MGHRA, CDR2 YSYEKL. CDR3 DNA: TGCGCCAGCAGCCAGGGGGGAGGGGTACGGGAAAAACTGTTTTTT. It specifies CASSQGGGVREKLFF.

The chain combines TRBV29-1 with TRBJ2-5; D unclear. The CDR3 runs 13 residues. The germline V and J ends were trimmed by 8 bases and 6 bases, with 19 bases remaining between them. Germline CDR1 is SQVTM and CDR2 is ANQGSEA. The CDR3 coding sequence is TGCAGCTCCTTTACCCCAACCAAGAAGACCCAGTACTTC. It is translated as CSSFTPTKKTQYF.

The gene calls are TRBV5-1 and TRBJ1-3; D is perhaps TRBD1 (6 bases). From germline, CDR1 is SGHRS and CDR2 YFSETQ. The CDR3 has 13 amino acids. V shed 3 bases and J shed 4 bases, with 8 bases lying between them. The DNA of the CDR3 is TGCGCCAGCAGCTGGGGGGCCGGAAACACCATATATTTT. It is translated as CASSWGAGNTIYF.

V is TRBV2 and J is TRBJ2-1; 7 nucleotides match TRBD2. Germline trimming cut 7 bases from V and 5 bases from J; bases unmatched to any gene: 11. The CDR3 sequence is 15 residues long. Looked up from germline, CDR1 is SNHLY and CDR2 is FYNNEI. The CDR3 bases are TGTGCCAGCACCTTGATGGCGGGGGTGAACAATGAGCAGTTCTTC. Its protein is CASTLMAGVNNEQFF.

The V and J genes are TRBV5-1 and TRBJ2-7; 9 nucleotides agree with TRBD1. The CDR3 has 14 residues. The V and J ends lost 4 bases and 6 bases, in that order; junction bases with no gene match: 8. Per germline, CDR1 SGHRS and CDR2 YFSETQ. In DNA, the CDR3 is TGCGCCAGCAGCCCGGACAGGGGAATCAGCGAGCAGTACTTC. Translation gives CASSPDRGISEQYF.

The chain links TRBV5-1 to TRBJ1-2; D may be TRBD1 (6 bases). Deletions cut 1 base from V and 7 bases from J, with 11 bases between. The CDR3 has 13 residues. The germline CDR1 and CDR2 sequences are SGHRS and YFSETQ. The CDR3 coding sequence is TGCGCCAGCAGCTTGATGGGGGCAGGTGGCTACACCTTC. Its translation is CASSLMGAGGYTF.

J is TRBJ2-7 and V is TRBV6-6; no clear D. This CDR3 is 12 amino acids long. V was cut by 2 bases and J by 7 bases, with 9 bases left in between. CDR1 and CDR2 from the germline V gene are MNHNY and SVGAGI (reference sequence). This CDR3 reads CASSYEFWEQYF. The DNA of the CDR3 is TGTGCCAGCAGTTACGAGTTCTGGGAGCAGTACTTC.

CDR3 bases: TGTGCCAGCAGTTACTCTCGTCCCGGGGAGCTGTTTTTT. Amino acids: CASSYSRPGELFF. This chain links TRBV6-6 with TRBJ2-2, with D uncertain. Germline CDR1 and CDR2: MNHNY and SVGAGI (reference sequence). The CDR3 covers 13 residues. V lost 0 bases, J lost 6 bases, and 5 bases lay in between.

The CDR3 spells CAISENAVNEQFF. In DNA, the CDR3 is TGTGCCATCAGTGAAAATGCGGTCAATGAGCAGTTCTTC. The chain employs TRBV10-3 and TRBJ2-1, with unresolved D. The germline V and J ends were trimmed by 3 bases and 6 bases, with 9 bases remaining between them. Germline V lookup: CDR1 ENHRY, CDR2 SYGVKD. This CDR3 comprises 13 residues.

This clone was seen more than once but under ten times. The genes are TRBV5-4 and TRBJ1-1; no clear D. CDR1 SGHNT and CDR2 YYREEE come from the germline V gene (reference sequence). V shed 0 bases and J shed 1 base, with 4 bases lying between them. The CDR3 has 13 amino acids. Here the CDR3 reads CASSLGGNTEAFF. In nucleotides, the CDR3 is TGTGCCAGCAGCTTGGGGGGGAACACTGAAGCTTTCTTT.

V is TRBV29-1 and J is TRBJ2-1; TRBD2 agrees at 7 bases. Germline V gives CDR1 SQVTM, CDR2 ANQGSEA. V lost 7 bases, J lost 7 bases, and 4 bases stayed unmatched. This CDR3 spans 11 amino acids. CDR3 bases: TGCAGCGGGGGGAGGGGAAATGAGCAGTTCTTC. Encoded protein: CSGGRGNEQFF.

The genes are TRBV7-9 and TRBJ2-5, with D perhaps TRBD2 (5 bases). There are 15 residues in the CDR3. Trimming removed 4 bases from V and 6 bases from J, with 18 bases in between. CDR1 and CDR2 from the germline V gene are SEHNR and FQNEAQ (reference sequence). The CDR3 bases are TGTGCCAGCAGCTCCAGGACTTCCTTGGGGAAGACCCAGTACTTC. Protein product: CASSSRTSLGKTQYF.

This clone was counted between two and nine times. The CDR3 bases are TGTGCCAGCAGCGGGGGTCGGGGTCAGCCCCAGCATTTT. Protein product: CASSGGRGQPQHF. This sequence joins TRBV9 and TRBJ1-5, with D uncertain. The V gene lost 3 bases and the J gene lost 6 bases, with 10 bases spanning the gap. This CDR3 is built from 13 residues. Germline lookup yields CDR1 SGDLS and CDR2 YYNGEE.

The chain couples TRBV5-4 to TRBJ1-2; D is uncertain. The germline gives CDR1 SGHNT, CDR2 YYREEE (reference sequence). Deletions cut 3 bases from V and 1 base from J, with 10 bases between. The CDR3 runs 14 residues. This chain's CDR3 is CASSSQNLNYGYTF. The CDR3 nucleotides read TGTGCCAGCAGCTCCCAGAACCTTAACTATGGCTACACCTTC.